The rows below give T cell receptor beta chains drawn from one sample of a study of control samples from healthy donors and cancer patients. Method: immunoSEQ multiplex PCR; TCRdb's copy keeps in-frame clones and lacks some. This table holds around 200,000 clones, approximately 92% found once. The sequencing input was blood. These receptor sequences come from a man aged 18 to 29 in good health. The CDR3 runs from the conserved cysteine through the conserved F or W. Fields, in order: V gene, clone size, D gene, J gene, CDR3 DNA, CDR3 protein. D genes are given only for firm matches. The size field is filled for only some rows; it gives once, few, many or a size class.

TRBV19	-	TRBD1	TRBJ2-1	TGTGCCAGTAGTATGAAGACAGGGGGCCGTGGTGAGCAGTTCTTC	CASSMKTGGRGEQFF
TRBV28	-	-	TRBJ2-3	TGTGCCAGCCGGGGTGGCTACGGGGCGGTTACAGATACGCAGTATTTT	CASRGGYGAVTDTQYF
TRBV2	-	-	TRBJ2-7	TGTGCCAGCAGTGAAGTCGAGCAGTACTTC	CASSEVEQYF
TRBV30	once	-	TRBJ1-3	TGTGCCTGGAGTAAGAGGTACGGGGCCTCTGGAAACACCATATATTTT	CAWSKRYGASGNTIYF
TRBV6-1	few	-	TRBJ1-1	TGTGCCAGCAGTGAAGGAACCCCAGGGACTGAAGCTTTCTTT	CASSEGTPGTEAFF
TRBV5-8	-	-	TRBJ1-2	TGTGCCAGCGGTAGGACAGTTAACTATGGCTACACCTTC	CASGRTVNYGYTF
TRBV15	few	TRBD2	TRBJ2-1	TGTGCCACCAGCAGAGATCTAGCGGGGGGGCAGTTCTTC	CATSRDLAGGQFF
TRBV11-2	-	-	TRBJ1-3	TGTGCCAGCAGCTTATTGGGCACCATCTCTGGAAACACCATATATTTT	CASSLLGTISGNTIYF
TRBV21-1	-	-	TRBJ1-1	TGTGCCAGCAGCCTCCGAAAGCGTCTGGGTGGCACTGAAGCTTTCTTT	CASSLRKRLGGTEAFF
TRBV3-1/TRBV3-2	-	-	TRBJ2-2	TGTGCCAGCAGCCAATGGGACACCGGGGAGCTGTTTTTT	CASSQWDTGELFF
TRBV14	-	-	TRBJ2-7	TGTGCCAGCAGCCAAGAGTCCAGAACGGGACAGTACTTC	CASSQESRTGQYF
TRBV27	-	-	TRBJ2-7	TGTGCCAGCAGTCTCGGAGACCCCTACGAGCAGTACTTC	CASSLGDPYEQYF
TRBV15	once	TRBD2	TRBJ2-5	TGTGCCACCAGCAGCGGACTAGCGGGGGGTCAAGAGACCCAGTACTTC	CATSSGLAGGQETQYF
TRBV4-1	-	-	TRBJ2-5	TGCGCCAGCAGCCACGATGGGACGGAGACCCAGTACTTC	CASSHDGTETQYF
TRBV15	-	-	TRBJ2-5	TGTGCCACCAGCAGAGGCCAGGGATTCCAAGAGACCCAGTACTTC	CATSRGQGFQETQYF
TRBV18	-	TRBD1	TRBJ1-1	TGTGCCAGCTTCCAGGGGGGTTCTGAAGCTTTCTTT	CASFQGGSEAFF
TRBV28	-	TRBD1	TRBJ1-1	TGTGCCAGCAGAGGGGACAGGGGGTACGGTGATGAAGCTTTCTTT	CASRGDRGYGDEAFF
TRBV28	-	-	TRBJ2-4	TGTGCCAGCAGTCTGACAGGAGAAAACATTCAGTACTTC	CASSLTGENIQYF
TRBV11-2	-	TRBD2	TRBJ2-1	TGTGCCAGCAGCTTAAGACTAGCGGGGCCGAGCTCCTACAATGAGCAGTTCTTC	CASSLRLAGPSSYNEQFF
TRBV3-1/TRBV3-2	-	-	TRBJ2-7	TGTGCCAGCAGCCTCTCGCCCTACGAGCAGTACTTC	CASSLSPYEQYF
TRBV10-2	-	-	TRBJ2-7	TGCGCCAGCAGTAGGGGGGGCACCTACGAGCAGTACTTC	CASSRGGTYEQYF
TRBV7-6	-	TRBD2	TRBJ2-7	TGTGCCAGCAGCCTAGGGACTAGCGGGGGGACCAGGGAGGAGCAGTACTTC	CASSLGTSGGTREEQYF
TRBV6-1	-	-	TRBJ1-1	TGTGCCAGCAGTGAATCTAGGGCTTTCTTT	CASSESRAFF
TRBV19	-	TRBD1	TRBJ1-5	TGTGCCAGTAGTATGACGACAGGGGGGAATAGCAATCAGCCCCAGCATTTT	CASSMTTGGNSNQPQHF
TRBV10-3	-	-	TRBJ1-6	TGTGCCATCAGTGGGGAAGGGACTTCACCTGGATCACCCCTCCACTTT	CAISGEGTSPGSPLHF
TRBV21-1	-	-	TRBJ2-7	TGTGCCAGCAGCAAAGGACCGGGACAGGGGGCATACGAGCAGTACTTC	CASSKGPGQGAYEQYF
TRBV5-1	-	TRBD2	TRBJ2-1	TGCGCCAGCAGTTTAGCGGGCTTCTCCTACAATGAGCAGTTCTTC	CASSLAGFSYNEQFF
TRBV7-9	-	-	TRBJ2-6	TGTGCCAGCAGCTTAGGAGGACCTGGGGCCAACGTCCTGACTTTC	CASSLGGPGANVLTF
TRBV6-5	-	-	TRBJ2-7	TGTGCCAGCAGTTTTACAGGGAGTACCTACGAGCAGTACTTC	CASSFTGSTYEQYF
TRBV19	-	TRBD1	TRBJ1-1	TGTGCCAGTAGTATAGATGGGACAGGGGCTACTGAAGCTTTCTTT	CASSIDGTGATEAFF
TRBV7-9	-	TRBD1	TRBJ2-3	TGTGCCAGCAGCCCGGACAGGGGGGTTGATACGCAGTATTTT	CASSPDRGVDTQYF
TRBV30	-	-	TRBJ2-3	TGTGCCTGGAGGAGGGGGGGGACCACAGATACGCAGTATTTT	CAWRRGGTTDTQYF
TRBV30	-	-	TRBJ1-1	TGTGCCTGGAGTAAGGGCCTCGAGGAGGGGGCTGAAGCTTTCTTT	CAWSKGLEEGAEAFF
TRBV5-4	-	-	TRBJ1-1	TGTGCCAGCAGCTTGGCCGAAGGGATGTGGACTGAAGCTTTCTTT	CASSLAEGMWTEAFF
TRBV6-6	once	TRBD1	TRBJ1-1	TGTGCCAGCAGTCGACAGGGGGCGTTCATGAACACTGAAGCTTTCTTT	CASSRQGAFMNTEAFF
TRBV6-1	-	TRBD1	TRBJ1-2	TGTGCCAGCAGTGGACAGAAGCTTAGGGGGCCCCCTCTGGGCAACTATGGCTACACCTTC	CASSGQKLRGPPLGNYGYTF
TRBV6-4	-	-	TRBJ2-7	TGTGCCAGCAGTGACTCGGCGCCCTATAATGACAGCTACGAGCAGTACTTC	CASSDSAPYNDSYEQYF
TRBV15	-	TRBD1	TRBJ2-5	TGTGCCACCAGCAAGAACAGGGGGCGGGAGACCCAGTACTTC	CATSKNRGRETQYF
TRBV20-1	-	TRBD1	TRBJ1-6	TGCAGTGCTAGTTACAGGGGGGATTCACCCCTCCACTTT	CSASYRGDSPLHF
TRBV7-3	once	-	TRBJ2-1	TGTGCCAGCAGCCTTTCCCGGGGGGCTGGTGAGCAGTTCTTC	CASSLSRGAGEQFF
TRBV5-1	-	-	TRBJ1-2	TGCGCCAGCAGCTTGGGAGGGCAGTCTAACTATGGCTACACCTTC	CASSLGGQSNYGYTF
TRBV18	-	-	TRBJ2-1	TGTGCCAGCTCACCCCAGGGGGGGTATGAAAATGAGCAGTTCTTC	CASSPQGGYENEQFF